A selection of T cell receptor beta chains follows, all from one sample in a study of human T cells and chemical hapten exposure. TCRdb re-analysed the RACE reads in MiXCR, keeping a single row per CDR3 protein. Of about 180,000 distinct CDR3 sequences listed, around 30% are singletons. Sequencing used whole blood, obtained in connection with sensitization to the hapten diphenylcyclopropenone (DPC). The source of these receptors is a woman aged 25 to 45 with alopecia areata. Some clones in this sample may be carry-over from other donors' samples. Both conserved end residues are part of each CDR3. A D gene is named only where the DNA matches it firmly. Clone size is given for some rows only: seen once, a few or many times, or a class if the clone is expanded.

TRBJ2-2 TRBV11-1 - once TGTGCCAGCAGCTGGCAGGAGGGGCGGATCACCGGGGAGCTGTTTTTT CASSWQEGRITGELFF
TRBJ2-1 TRBV20-1 - - TGCAGTGCAGGGACTGGAAACTCCAATGAGCAGTTCTTC CSAGTGNSNEQFF
TRBJ1-2 TRBV9 - - TGTGCCAGCAGCGTAGGACATACCAAAGTAGATGGCTACACCTTC CASSVGHTKVDGYTF
TRBJ2-7 TRBV19 TRBD1 few TGTGCCAGTAGCGCTGGGACAGGGGGCTCCTACGAGCAGTACTTC CASSAGTGGSYEQYF
TRBJ1-2 TRBV12-3/TRBV12-4 TRBD1 many TGTGCCAGCAGACGACAGGGTGGGACCTATGGCTACACCTTC CASRRQGGTYGYTF
TRBJ2-4 TRBV20-1 TRBD2 once TGCAGTGCGCCAGCCGCGGGGGGGGATCTAGCCAAAAACATTCAGTACTTC CSAPAAGGDLAKNIQYF
TRBJ2-3 TRBV9 TRBD2 - TGTGCCAGCAGCGTAGGTCCGAGGCTAGCGGGGCAGACAGATACGCAGTATTTT CASSVGPRLAGQTDTQYF
TRBJ2-2 TRBV20-1 - - TGCAGTGCCAGGGGGGTGAACACCGGGGAGCTGTTTTTT CSARGVNTGELFF
TRBJ1-2 TRBV28 - many TGTGCCAGCAGATCCGGAGGGCCCTATGGCTACACCTTC CASRSGGPYGYTF
TRBJ1-5 TRBV6-2/TRBV6-3 - few TGTGCCAGCAGTTACGTTCTGGCGAATCAGCCCCAGCATTTT CASSYVLANQPQHF
TRBJ2-7 TRBV28 TRBD1 few TGTGCCATATTCGGGGACAGTTCCTACGAGCAGTACTTC CAIFGDSSYEQYF
TRBJ1-4 TRBV7-9 - - TGTGCCAGCAGCCCCACGGCAGTGAATGAAAAACTGTTTTTT CASSPTAVNEKLFF
TRBJ2-5 TRBV7-9 - few TGTGCCAGCAGCCTCTACGGATCACAAGAGACCCAGTACTTC CASSLYGSQETQYF
TRBJ1-5 TRBV2 - few TGTGCCAGCAGCGCAGCCCAGGCTAATCAGCCCCAGCATTTT CASSAAQANQPQHF
TRBJ1-1 TRBV29-1 - few TGCAGCGTTTTCAGGAACCCGAACACTGAAGCTTTCTTT CSVFRNPNTEAFF
TRBJ1-5 TRBV7-2 - - TGTGCCAGCAGCGTCTACAGGGATCAGCCCCAGCATTTT CASSVYRDQPQHF